This T cell receptor beta chain was obtained from a study of identical twins. Template switching created a universal primer site, and the cDNA included unique molecular identifiers. TCRdb analysed the 5' RACE reads with MiXCR anew, one entry per CDR3 protein. The repertoire includes 450,000 to 600,000 distinct CDR3 sequences, about a fifth of them detected once, and around 0.47% sits in the top ten. Between the trimmed V and J ends, which lost 3 bases and 5 bases, there was a span of 20 bases. The CDR3 contains 16 residues. Looked up from germline, CDR1 is SGHNT and CDR2 is YYREEE (reference sequence). As regards this clonotype: The antigen remains unidentified.

General study points: Fewer insertions characterized abundant cord blood beta clonotypes, whereas memory repertoires showed none. An excess of low generation probability was shown by twin-shared out-of-frame alpha sequences. Invariant cells of the MAIT and iNKT types might have partly distorted the zero-insertion analyses.

A further study also used this sample, focusing on yellow fever vaccine responses in identical twins.

The TCR was taken from a young woman in good health. Sequenced material: CD4+ T cells sorted from blood. This chain joins TRBV5-4 and TRBJ1-2; D is unresolved. DNA of the CDR3: TGTGCCAGCAGCTGGGTGGTTGGGATCGATCGGTATGGCTACACCTTC. Its translation: CASSWVVGIDRYGYTF.